This T cell receptor beta chain appears in the sequencing data of a study of T cells after yellow fever vaccination. Study at large: SMART-Seq v4 Ultra Low Input served to prepare low-cell-number fractions. Whole-study findings and limits: Just a small share of clonotypes turned up in the CD4 compartment as well as the CD8 compartment.

Note on this clonotype: The target antigen is unknown.

Trimming stripped 0 bases from V and 7 bases from J, with 11 bases between. Germline V CDR1 and CDR2: SGHRS, YFSETQ. The CDR3 runs to 14 residues. Production of TCR cDNA was by 5'RACE template switching, which also added a universal primer site and UMIs. TCRdb re-derived calls from the 5' RACE reads in MiXCR, one entry per CDR3 protein. The repertoire holds around 350,000 distinct CDR3 sequences, around a tenth seen once, with roughly a sixth in the top ten. The chain couples TRBV5-1 to TRBJ1-5; D remains unclear. The TCR was taken from a young man who received the YFV17D yellow fever vaccine. The starting material was PBMCs, obtained on the day of the first yellow fever vaccination. CDR3 loop: CASSLGGGVQPQHF. The CDR3 coding sequence is TGCGCCAGCAGCTTGGGGGGAGGAGTCCAGCCCCAGCATTTT.